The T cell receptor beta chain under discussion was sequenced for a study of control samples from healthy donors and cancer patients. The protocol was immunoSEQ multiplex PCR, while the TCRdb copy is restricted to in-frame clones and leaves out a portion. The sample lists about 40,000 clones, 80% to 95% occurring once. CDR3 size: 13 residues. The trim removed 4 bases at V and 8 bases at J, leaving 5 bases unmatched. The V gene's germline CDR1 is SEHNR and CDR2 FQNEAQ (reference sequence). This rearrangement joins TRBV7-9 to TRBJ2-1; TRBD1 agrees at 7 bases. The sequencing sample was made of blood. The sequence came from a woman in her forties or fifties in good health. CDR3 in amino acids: CASSSRGGDEQFF. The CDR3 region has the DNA TGTGCCAGCAGCTCCCGAGGGGGCGATGAGCAGTTCTTC.